The 22 T cell receptor beta chains below were found in one sample sequenced in a study of T cell changes during pregnancy in multiple sclerosis. Data came from immunoSEQ multiplex PCR; TCRdb stores just in-frame clones and leaves some out. This repertoire shows roughly 90,000 clones, 90% to 95% found once; its top ten account for 2.2%. Specimen: peripheral blood, collected in the third trimester of pregnancy. The source of these receptors is a female donor with multiple sclerosis, enrolled in a pregnancy study.

The chain links TRBV6-5 to TRBJ1-3, with a possible D match to TRBD1 (6 bases). The V end lost 2 bases, the J end lost 7 bases, and 15 bases lay between the germline ends. CDR1 and CDR2 from the germline V gene are MNHEY and SVGAGI. The CDR3 extends over 15 amino acids. The CDR3, as DNA: TGTGCCAGCAGTTACGGGGGCCTCCAGAGGAACACCATATATTTT. Protein product: CASSYGGLQRNTIYF.

The chain uses TRBV28 and TRBJ1-1; D uncertain. This CDR3 has 14 amino acids. Trimming took off 7 bases at V and 0 bases at J, with 12 bases between the two ends. Germline loops: CDR1 MDHEN, CDR2 SYDVKM. CDR3 coding DNA: TGTGCCAGCACCCTTAATCTTATGAACACTGAAGCTTTCTTT. Translating it yields CASTLNLMNTEAFF. The variable domain in full, with the rest retrieved from reference TRBV28 and TRBJ1-1, is DVKVTQSSRYLVKRTGEKVFLECVQDMDHENMFWYRQDPGLGLRLIYFSYDVKMKEKGDIPEGYSVSREKKERFSLILESASTNQTSMYLCASTLNLMNTEAFFGQGTRLTVV.

To note about this clone: Other DNA sequences from this sample encode an identical CDR3 as well. V gene TRBV5-1 combines with J gene TRBJ2-1, with 7 bases matching TRBD1. The CDR3 is 12 residues long. Per the germline V gene, CDR1 is SGHRS and CDR2 is YFSETQ. V lost 3 bases, J lost 7 bases, and 1 base stayed unmatched. Written as DNA, the CDR3 is TGCGCCAGCAGCTCGACAGGGAATGAGCAGTTCTTC. Encoded protein: CASSSTGNEQFF.

This CDR3 is CASSPGTGDYEQYF. CDR3 nucleotides: TGTGCCAGCAGCCCCGGGACAGGGGACTACGAGCAGTACTTC. The gene calls are TRBV9 and TRBJ2-7, with 10 bases aligning to TRBD1. Trimming took 4 bases from V and 3 from J; bases not matched to a gene: 4. This CDR3 spans 14 amino acids. Germline CDR1 and CDR2: SGDLS and YYNGEE.

This rearrangement joins TRBV4-1 to TRBJ2-7, with 7 bases lining up with TRBD2. With 1 base clipped from V and 5 bases from J, the junction kept 2 bases outside the gene matches. Germline V gene sequence: CDR1 MGHRA, CDR2 YSYEKL. The CDR3 is 13 amino acids. CDR3 in DNA: TGCGCCAGCAGCCAAGTACGGGGGGACGAGCAGTACTTC. Its protein product is CASSQVRGDEQYF.

This chain links TRBV5-4 with TRBJ2-7; weak D call: TRBD2 (7 bases). Trimming took off 3 bases at V and 5 bases at J, with 18 bases between the two ends. The CDR3 spans 15 residues. Germline V gene lookup returns CDR1 SGHNT and CDR2 YYREEE (reference sequence). DNA for the CDR3: TGTGCCAGCAGCTCCGGGGGGCGGGTGAGGGACGAGCAGTACTTC. Its protein product is CASSSGGRVRDEQYF.

The chain is built from TRBV15 and TRBJ2-2, with D possibly TRBD1 on 6 matching bases. Trimming pared 1 base from V and 1 base from J, leaving 10 bases between. Germline CDR1 reads LNHNV; CDR2 reads YYDKDF (reference sequence). This CDR3 comprises 16 residues. CDR3 bases: TGTGCCACCAGCAGAGTAGGACAGCAGAACACCGGGGAGCTGTTTTTT. As protein: CATSRVGQQNTGELFF.

This sequence joins TRBV19 and TRBJ2-1, with D maybe TRBD2 (7 bases). The V end was cut by 2 bases, the J end by 7 bases, with 12 bases between. The CDR3 is made up of 14 amino acids. Germline lookup yields CDR1 LNHDA and CDR2 SQIVND (reference sequence). The CDR3 DNA follows: TGTGCCAGTAGTATATCGGGGGGCACGAATGAGCAGTTCTTC. Residues: CASSISGGTNEQFF.

This chain joins TRBV6-1 and TRBJ2-3; TRBD2 might be the D (7 bases). The germline V gene has CDR1 MNHNS and CDR2 SASEGT. This CDR3 has 13 residues. Between the trimmed V and J ends, which lost 11 bases and 3 bases, there was a span of 15 bases. The CDR3 bases are TGTGCCTTCCGGGGGGCGGCGACAGATACGCAGTATTTT. Translating gives CAFRGAATDTQYF.

V usage is TRBV19 and J usage is TRBJ1-5; D may be TRBD1 (5 bases). Germline CDR1 is LNHDA and CDR2 is SQIVND (reference sequence). Between the trimmed V and J ends, which lost 5 bases and 5 bases, there was a span of 10 bases. CDR3 length: 13 residues. CDR3: CASSGGFYQPQHF. Here the CDR3 DNA reads TGTGCCAGTAGTGGGGGGTTCTATCAGCCCCAGCATTTT.

The chain is built from TRBV5-6 and TRBJ2-2; D may be TRBD2 (5 bases). V was shortened by 0 bases and J by 6 bases, with 15 bases between the two germline ends. The V gene's germline CDR1 is SGHDT and CDR2 YYEEEE. CDR3 size: 16 residues. The CDR3: CASSLVQDWGAGELFF. CDR3 coding DNA: TGTGCCAGCAGCTTGGTTCAGGACTGGGGTGCCGGGGAGCTGTTTTTT.

On this clone itself: This CDR3 is missing its conserved last phenylalanine or tryptophan, likely due to a read error. The chain employs TRBV9 and TRBJ1-1, with a tentative D call TRBD1 (5 bases). Trimming shortened V by 3 bases and J by 1 base, and 10 bases separated the two germline ends. The CDR3 consists of 14 residues. The V gene's germline CDR1 is SGDLS and CDR2 YYNGEE. The CDR3 protein is CASSGPGGNTEAFS. The CDR3 DNA reads TGTGCCAGCAGCGGACCTGGGGGGAACACTGAAGCTTTCTCT.

The chain recombines TRBV19 with TRBJ2-1; TRBD2 matches 11 bases. V lost 6 bases and J lost 5; bases outside the gene matches: 12. Germline assignment: CDR1 LNHDA and CDR2 SQIVND (reference sequence). The CDR3 totals 17 residues. The CDR3: CASRKRGTSGTDNEQFF. As DNA, the CDR3 is TGTGCCAGTAGGAAACGAGGGACTAGCGGCACCGACAATGAGCAGTTCTTC.

The V call is TRBV30, the J call TRBJ1-5; 8 bases line up with TRBD1. CDR3 size: 15 residues. V lost 2 bases, J lost 6 bases, and 9 bases stayed unmatched. Germline assignment: CDR1 GTSNPN and CDR2 SVGIG (reference sequence). The CDR3 reads CAWSSRTGTGQPQHF. CDR3 coding DNA: TGTGCCTGGAGTTCCCGGACAGGGACGGGTCAGCCCCAGCATTTT.

The chain joins TRBV7-2 to TRBJ1-2; D is ambiguous. CDR1 is SGHTA and CDR2 is FQGNSA in the germline V gene. The ends were cut back, 2 bases at V and 13 bases at J, with 11 bases in the middle. This CDR3 region has 11 residues. The CDR3 sequence: CASSLSRVLTF. In DNA, the CDR3 is TGTGCCAGCAGCTTAAGCCGGGTCCTCACCTTC.

The V gene is TRBV27, the J gene TRBJ2-7, with TRBD2 as a possible D gene (6 bases). This CDR3 region has 13 residues. V was shortened by 4 bases and J by 3 bases, with 10 bases between the two germline ends. Germline V gene sequence: CDR1 MNHEY, CDR2 SMNVEV (reference sequence). CDR3 coding DNA: TGTGCCAGCAGTTCGGGGGTCCTCTACGAGCAGTACTTC. This codes for CASSSGVLYEQYF.

The J gene is TRBJ1-3, the V gene TRBV7-9; 7 nucleotides agree with TRBD1. CDR1 is SEHNR and CDR2 is FQNEAQ in the germline V gene (reference sequence). V shed 5 bases and J 8 bases; nucleotides not matched to a gene: 9. The CDR3 runs to 14 residues. CDR3 nucleotides: TGTGCCAGCAGCCTGACAGGGTCCGGGTACACCATATATTTT. Its translation: CASSLTGSGYTIYF.

The genes are TRBV6-5 and TRBJ2-7; D unresolved. CDR3 length equals 15 residues. The V gene lost 4 bases and the J gene lost 2 bases, with 15 bases spanning the gap. CDR1 is MNHEY, CDR2 SVGAGI, per germline. CDR3 DNA: TGTGCCAGCAGTTCTTACCTAGGTGGCCCCTACGAGCAGTACTTC. Translating it yields CASSSYLGGPYEQYF.

The chain employs TRBV10-3 and TRBJ1-4; D is uncertain. The CDR3 sequence is 15 residues long. V was trimmed by 0 bases and J by 8 bases, leaving 13 bases between them. Germline CDR1 reads ENHRY; CDR2 reads SYGVKD. In nucleotides, the CDR3 is TGTGCCATCAGTGAGTCTGAGGTGAGGAGAGAAAAACTGTTTTTT. This codes for CAISESEVRREKLFF.

This clone was observed once. V and J are TRBV5-4 and TRBJ2-7; 8 bases agree with TRBD1. Trimming removed 4 bases from V and 3 bases from J; junction bases left unmatched: 12. The CDR3 covers 16 residues. Germline-derived CDR1 and CDR2 are SGHNT and YYREEE (reference sequence). CDR3 DNA: TGTGCCAGCAGCCAAGGGGCCAGGGGGCCCAACTACGAGCAGTACTTC. Protein sequence: CASSQGARGPNYEQYF.

The V and J genes are TRBV7-9 and TRBJ1-2, with 7 bases matching TRBD1. CDR3 length equals 13 residues. Germline CDR1 SEHNR, CDR2 FQNEAQ (reference sequence). V shed 6 bases, J shed 4 bases, and the junction held 5 bases outside the gene matches. The DNA for the CDR3 is TGTGCCAGCAGTGACAGGGTGCCCTATGGCTACACCTTC. This sequence encodes CASSDRVPYGYTF. The whole variable domain, filled in from reference TRBV7-9 and TRBJ1-2, reads DTGVSQNPRHKITKRGQNVTFRCDPISEHNRLYWYRQTLGQGPEFLTYFQNEAQLEKSRLLSDRFSAERPKGSFSTLEIQRTEQGDSAMYLCASSDRVPYGYTFGSGTRLTVV.

The chain combines TRBV2 with TRBJ2-6; D possibly corresponds to TRBD1 (6 bases). The CDR3 loop spans 15 amino acids. The ends were cut back, 6 bases at V and 4 bases at J, with 13 bases in the middle. Germline CDR1 reads SNHLY; CDR2 reads FYNNEI. CDR3 sequence (DNA): TGTGCCAGCAGAGGACAGTTTTCAGGGGCCAACGTCCTGACTTTC. This codes for CASRGQFSGANVLTF.